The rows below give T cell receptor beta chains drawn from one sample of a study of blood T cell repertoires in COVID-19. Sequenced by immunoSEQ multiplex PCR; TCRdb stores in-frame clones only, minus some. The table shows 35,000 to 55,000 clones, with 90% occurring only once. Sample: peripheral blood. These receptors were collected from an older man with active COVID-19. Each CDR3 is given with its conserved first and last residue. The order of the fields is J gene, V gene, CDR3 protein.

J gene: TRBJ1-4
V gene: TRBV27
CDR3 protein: CASSGGAGREKLFF

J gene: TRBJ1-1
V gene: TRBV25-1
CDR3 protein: CASRGQGARTEAFF

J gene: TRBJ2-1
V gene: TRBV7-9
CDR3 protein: CASSSLTVPSSYNEQFF

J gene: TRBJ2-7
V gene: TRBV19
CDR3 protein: CASSPGLAEPGRQYF

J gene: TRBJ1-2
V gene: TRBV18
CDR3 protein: CASSPGTDYGYTF

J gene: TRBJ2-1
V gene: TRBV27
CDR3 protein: CASSLNSLAPLNEQFF

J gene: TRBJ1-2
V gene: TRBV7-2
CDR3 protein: CASSGGGAGRGANYGYTF

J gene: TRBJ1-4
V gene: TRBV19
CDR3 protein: CASRGGGGSNEKLFF

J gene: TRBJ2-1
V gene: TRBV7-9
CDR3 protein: CASSLTGSTYNEQFF

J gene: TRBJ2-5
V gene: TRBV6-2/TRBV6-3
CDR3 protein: CASSYSGTSGETQYF

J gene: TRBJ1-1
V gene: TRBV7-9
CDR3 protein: CASSPPRGEGSLWLAFF

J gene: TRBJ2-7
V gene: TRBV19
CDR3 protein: CASSAGIYEQYF

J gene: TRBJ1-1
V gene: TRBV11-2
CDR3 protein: CASSLDLANTEAFF

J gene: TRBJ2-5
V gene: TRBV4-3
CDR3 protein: CASSQEFGRGAETQYF

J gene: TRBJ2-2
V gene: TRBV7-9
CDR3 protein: CASSPRWGANTGELFF

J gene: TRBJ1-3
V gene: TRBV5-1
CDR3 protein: CASSLGATGNTIYF

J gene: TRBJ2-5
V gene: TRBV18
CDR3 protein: CASSPVSVETQYF

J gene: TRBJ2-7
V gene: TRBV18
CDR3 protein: CASSVSGTAEQYF

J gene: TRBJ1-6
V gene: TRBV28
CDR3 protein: CASSSLQTTLHF

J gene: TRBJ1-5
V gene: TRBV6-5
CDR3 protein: CASRSGTGGNQPQHF

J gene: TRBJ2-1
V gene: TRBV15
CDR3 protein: CATSRFSLSTQRYNEQFF

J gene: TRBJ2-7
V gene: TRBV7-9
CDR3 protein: CASSFPGQGYEQYF